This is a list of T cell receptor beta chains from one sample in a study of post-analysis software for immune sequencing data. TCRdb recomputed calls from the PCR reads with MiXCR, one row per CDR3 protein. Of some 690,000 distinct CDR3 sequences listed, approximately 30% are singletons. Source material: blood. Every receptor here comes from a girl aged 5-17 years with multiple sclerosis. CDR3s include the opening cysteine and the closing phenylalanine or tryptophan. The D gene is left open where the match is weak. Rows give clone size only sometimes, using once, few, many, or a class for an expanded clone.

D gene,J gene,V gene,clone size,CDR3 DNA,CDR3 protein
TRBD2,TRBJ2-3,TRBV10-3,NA,TGTGCCACCCAGCTAGCGGGAGGTACAGATACGCAGTATTTT,CATQLAGGTDTQYF
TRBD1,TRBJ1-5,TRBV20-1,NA,TGCAGTGCTAGAGATCTTGGGACAGGGATCTATAGCAATCAGCCCCAGCATTTT,CSARDLGTGIYSNQPQHF
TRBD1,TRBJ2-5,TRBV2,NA,TGTGCCAGCAGTGGAGTCGACAGGGACCAAGAGACCCAGTACTTC,CASSGVDRDQETQYF
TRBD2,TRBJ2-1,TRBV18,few,TGTGCCAGCTCACCCCGGAAGGAGCGGGATGTGTTCTTC,CASSPRKERDVFF
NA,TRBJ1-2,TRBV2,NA,TGTGCCAGCAGCGGTACAGGGATGGATGGCTACACCTTC,CASSGTGMDGYTF
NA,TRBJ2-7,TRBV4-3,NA,TGCGCCAGCAGCCAGGGAATAGGGGAGTCCTACGAGCAGTACTTC,CASSQGIGESYEQYF
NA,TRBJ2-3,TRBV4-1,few,TGCGCCAGCAGCCAACAGGACAGGGGACTAGAGGATCCTACAGATACGCAGTATTTT,CASSQQDRGLEDPTDTQYF
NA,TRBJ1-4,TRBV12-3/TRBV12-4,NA,TGTGCCAGCAGTTTAAAAATCGGGGGGCCCGATAATGAAAAACTGTTTTTT,CASSLKIGGPDNEKLFF
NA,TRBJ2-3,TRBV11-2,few,TGTGCCAGCACCCTCTTCCGGGGGAAGGGCACAGATACGCAGTATTTT,CASTLFRGKGTDTQYF
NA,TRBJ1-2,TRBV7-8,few,TGTGCCAGCAGCCCGTTGACAGGTCTGGATAACTATGGCTACACCTTC,CASSPLTGLDNYGYTF
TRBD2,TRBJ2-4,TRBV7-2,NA,TGTGCCAGCATCCCCAAAACTAGCGGGATTGGAAACATTCAGTACTTC,CASIPKTSGIGNIQYF
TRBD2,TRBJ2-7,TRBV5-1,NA,TGCGCCAGCAGCGACACGACTAGCGGGAGGCCGTACTTC,CASSDTTSGRPYF
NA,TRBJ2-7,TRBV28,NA,TGTGCCAGCATGACCCTACAGGGAAACGAGCAGTACTTC,CASMTLQGNEQYF
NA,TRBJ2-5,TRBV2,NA,TGTGCCAGCAGTGAAGGAGGGGTTCAAGAGACCCAGTACTTC,CASSEGGVQETQYF
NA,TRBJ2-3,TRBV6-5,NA,TGTGCCAGCAGTTACTCTGCGGCCACAGATACGCAGTATTTT,CASSYSAATDTQYF
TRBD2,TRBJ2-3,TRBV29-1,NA,TGCGGCGTTGAAGGTACTAGCGGGCGGGCAGATACGCAGTATTTT,CGVEGTSGRADTQYF
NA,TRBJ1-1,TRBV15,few,TGTGCCACCAGCAGACCGACCGGACTGAACACTGAAGCTTTCTTT,CATSRPTGLNTEAFF
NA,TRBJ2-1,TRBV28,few,TGTGCCACCTCGAAATTAAGGGATTGGGGGTACAATGAGCAGTTCTTC,CATSKLRDWGYNEQFF
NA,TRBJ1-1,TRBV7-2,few,TGTGCCAGCAGCTTACGGTCGGGGGTGAACACTGAAGCTTTCTTT,CASSLRSGVNTEAFF
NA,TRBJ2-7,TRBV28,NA,TGTGCCAGCCATAGGACTCGAACTTCGTACGAGCAGTACTTC,CASHRTRTSYEQYF
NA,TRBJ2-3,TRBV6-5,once,TGTGCCAGCAGTTACTCAAACAACCGACGGACAGATACGCAGTATTTT,CASSYSNNRRTDTQYF
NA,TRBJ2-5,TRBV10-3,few,TGTGCCATCAGTGAGTCGGGCCGCCACCAAGAGACCCAGTACTTC,CAISESGRHQETQYF
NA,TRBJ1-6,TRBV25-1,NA,TGTGCCAGCACCGAAGGGGCTTATAATTCACCCCTCCACTTT,CASTEGAYNSPLHF
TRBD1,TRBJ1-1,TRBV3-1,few,TGTGCCAGCAGTCAGAACCCAGGGGGCGCGGGTGAAGCTTTCTTT,CASSQNPGGAGEAFF
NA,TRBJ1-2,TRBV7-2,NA,TGTGCCAGCAGCTTAGCGGGAGTTAACTATGGCTACACCTTC,CASSLAGVNYGYTF
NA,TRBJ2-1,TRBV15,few,TGTGCCACCAGCAGAGCCGGGTCGGGGGCCGGGTCGGTTAATGAGCAGTTCTTC,CATSRAGSGAGSVNEQFF
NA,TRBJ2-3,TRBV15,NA,TGTGCCACCAGCAGAGGGGGAGAAAGCGGGCTCCTGGGAGATACGCAGTATTTT,CATSRGGESGLLGDTQYF
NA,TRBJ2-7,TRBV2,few,TGTGCCAGCAGTGATAAATACGAGCAGTACTTC,CASSDKYEQYF
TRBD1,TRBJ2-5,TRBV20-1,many,TGCAGTGCTAGAGATCCGTGGACAGGGTATCAAGAGACCCAGTACTTC,CSARDPWTGYQETQYF
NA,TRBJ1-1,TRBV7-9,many,TGTGCCAGCAGCTTGGGGGTTACTGAAGCTTTCTTT,CASSLGVTEAFF
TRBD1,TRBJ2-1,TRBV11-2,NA,TGTGCCAGCAACCTTCTAAACAGGGGATCCTACAATGAGCAGTTCTTC,CASNLLNRGSYNEQFF
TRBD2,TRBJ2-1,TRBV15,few,TGTGCCACCAGCAGAGTAGCGGGAGGTGGCAATGAGCAGTTCTTC,CATSRVAGGGNEQFF
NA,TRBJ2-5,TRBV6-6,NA,TGTGCCAGCAGGCTACTAAACCACGAAGAGACCCAGTACTTC,CASRLLNHEETQYF
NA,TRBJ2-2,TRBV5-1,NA,TGCGCCAGCAGCTTGCGGAGGGTCACCGGGGAGCTGTTTTTT,CASSLRRVTGELFF
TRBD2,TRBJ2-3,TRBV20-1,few,TGCAGTGCTAGCGGCGGGGGAGGGACAGATACGCAGTATTTT,CSASGGGGTDTQYF
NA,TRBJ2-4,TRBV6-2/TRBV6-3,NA,TGTGCCACCACCCACGGGGTCATTCAGTACTTC,CATTHGVIQYF
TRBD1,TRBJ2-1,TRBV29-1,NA,TGCAGCGTTGAACTGACAGGGCAAAATGAGCAGTTCTTC,CSVELTGQNEQFF
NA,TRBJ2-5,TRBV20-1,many,TGCAGTGCTGCGCTCGACTGGGGGACACAAGAGACCCAGTACTTC,CSAALDWGTQETQYF
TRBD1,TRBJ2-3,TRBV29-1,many,TGCAGCGTCCCCACGGGGGACAGGGTAACTACAGATACGCAGTATTTT,CSVPTGDRVTTDTQYF
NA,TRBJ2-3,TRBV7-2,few,TGTGCCAGCAGCCCCGAGCCTGAGAGGCAAACGCAGTATTTT,CASSPEPERQTQYF
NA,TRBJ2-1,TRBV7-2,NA,TGTGCCAGCAGCTTAGCGAACGGCGTCTCCTACAATGAGCAGTTCTTC,CASSLANGVSYNEQFF
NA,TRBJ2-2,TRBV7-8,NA,TGTGCCAGCAGCTTAGGTGGTCGGTCCGGGGAGCTGTTTTTT,CASSLGGRSGELFF
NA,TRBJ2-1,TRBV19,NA,TGTGCCAGTACTGTCGGAGACAGCTCCTACAATGAGCAGTTCTTC,CASTVGDSSYNEQFF
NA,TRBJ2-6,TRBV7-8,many,TGTGCCAGCAGCTCCCAGGGGTGGGGCCTGACTTTC,CASSSQGWGLTF
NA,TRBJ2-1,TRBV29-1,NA,TGCAGCGTCGCCGGGACGGTGGGGGACAATGAGCAGTTCTTC,CSVAGTVGDNEQFF
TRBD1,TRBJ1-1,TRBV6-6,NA,TGTGCCAGCAACCCGGGACAGGAGAACACTGAAGCTTTCTTT,CASNPGQENTEAFF
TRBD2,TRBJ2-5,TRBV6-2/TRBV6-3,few,TGTGCCAGCAGTTCGGGAGGGCCCCAAGAGACCCAGTACTTC,CASSSGGPQETQYF
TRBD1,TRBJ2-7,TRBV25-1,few,TGTGCCAGCAGGGACCGGGACAGGGGCAACGAGCAGTACTTC,CASRDRDRGNEQYF
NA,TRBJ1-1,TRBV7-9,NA,TGTGCCAGCAGCTTGAACAGGAATCGGCCTGAAGCTTTCTTT,CASSLNRNRPEAFF
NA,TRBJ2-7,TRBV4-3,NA,TGCGCCAGCAGCCAAGAAGGGCTCCTGGGCGAGCAGTACTTC,CASSQEGLLGEQYF